Sequencing of this T cell receptor (beta chain) was carried out in a study of cytomegalovirus exposure and HLA in healthy donors. At the level of the study: Caucasian-associated ancestry cluster membership applied to under 85% of around 400 genotyped donors.

In regard to this clone: Its antigen is unknown.

Whole-study findings and limits: Some V segments, including TRBV6-2 and TRBV6-3, were excluded as indistinguishable. Using a false discovery rate of 0.05, a later analysis showed that about 16,000 TCR beta sequences were associated with HLA alleles.

PCR employed 60 Vbeta and 13 Jbeta primers. Measured with immunoSEQ multiplex PCR; TCRdb has only the in-frame clones, and not every one. The sample holds about 130,000 clones, approximately 83% seen once. Germline values: CDR1 MNHEY, CDR2 SVGAGI. The V end lost 4 bases, the J end lost 4 bases, and 11 bases lay between the germline ends. The CDR3 sequence is 13 residues long. The clonotype originates from a woman aged 40 to 55 in good health and CMV-seropositive. Sequences were obtained from PBMCs. V and J are TRBV6-5 and TRBJ2-7; a weak D match, TRBD1 (6 bases). The DNA for the CDR3 is TGTGCCAGCAGTTTAACAGGGCCTTACGAGCAGTACTTC. Protein product: CASSLTGPYEQYF.